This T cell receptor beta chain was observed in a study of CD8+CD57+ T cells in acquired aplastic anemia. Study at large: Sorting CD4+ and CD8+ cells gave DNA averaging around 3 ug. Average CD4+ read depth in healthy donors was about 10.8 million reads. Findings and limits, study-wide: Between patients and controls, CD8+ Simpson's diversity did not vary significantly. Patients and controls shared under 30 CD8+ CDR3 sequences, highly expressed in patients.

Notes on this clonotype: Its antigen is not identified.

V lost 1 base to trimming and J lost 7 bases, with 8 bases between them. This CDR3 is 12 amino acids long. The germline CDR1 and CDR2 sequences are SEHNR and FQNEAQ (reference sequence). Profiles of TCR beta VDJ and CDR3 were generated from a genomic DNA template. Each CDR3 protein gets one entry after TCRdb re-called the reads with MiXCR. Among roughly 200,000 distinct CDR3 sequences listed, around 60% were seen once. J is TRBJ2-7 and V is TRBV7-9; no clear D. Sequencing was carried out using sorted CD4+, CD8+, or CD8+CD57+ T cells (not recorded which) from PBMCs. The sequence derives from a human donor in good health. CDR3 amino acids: CASSLGRVEQYF. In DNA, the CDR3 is TGTGCCAGCAGCTTAGGAAGGGTAGAGCAGTACTTC.